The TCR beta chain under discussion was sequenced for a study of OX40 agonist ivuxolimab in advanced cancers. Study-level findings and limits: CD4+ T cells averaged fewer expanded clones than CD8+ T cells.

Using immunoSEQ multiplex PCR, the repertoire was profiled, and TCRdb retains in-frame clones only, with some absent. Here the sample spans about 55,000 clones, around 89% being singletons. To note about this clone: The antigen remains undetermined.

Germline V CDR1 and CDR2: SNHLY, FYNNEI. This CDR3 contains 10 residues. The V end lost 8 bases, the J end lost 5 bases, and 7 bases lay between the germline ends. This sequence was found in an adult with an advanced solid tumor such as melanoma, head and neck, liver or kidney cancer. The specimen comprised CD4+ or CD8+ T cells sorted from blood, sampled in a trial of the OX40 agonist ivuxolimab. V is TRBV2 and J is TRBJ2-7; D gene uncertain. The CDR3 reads CASDRDEQYF. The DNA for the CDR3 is TGTGCCAGCGATAGGGACGAGCAGTACTTC.